The source of this T cell receptor beta chain is a study of blood T cell repertoires in COVID-19. About the research overall: Both acute and convalescent COVID-19 samples were obtained from the United States, Italy and Spain.

Profiling relied on immunoSEQ multiplex PCR, and the TCRdb table lists in-frame clones only, not all of them. The sample records roughly 250,000 clones, 65% to 80% being singletons. Trimming left V 3 bases short and J 0 bases short, with 8 bases between. The V gene's germline CDR1 is WSHSY and CDR2 SAAADI. CDR3 length: 14 amino acids. This clonotype originated in a woman between 35 and 50 years old with active or convalescent COVID-19. V usage is TRBV10-2 and J usage is TRBJ1-2, with no clear D. Material: peripheral blood. The CDR3 is CASSERRANYGYTF. As DNA, the CDR3 is TGCGCCAGCAGTGAAAGACGGGCTAACTATGGCTACACCTTC.